A single sample is the source of the 4 T cell receptor beta chains below, sequenced in a study of quantifying T cell responses using KT2 cells. Study as a whole: cDNA was made from DNase-treated RNA using alpha and beta constant primers.

An oligo carrying a UMI was ligated to the cDNA 3' end. The first PCR ran 3 to 5 cycles with an equimolar RC1.1 and RC1.2 beta primer mix. TCRdb independently ran MiXCR on the UMI-ligation and nested PCR reads; one entry per CDR3 protein. The sample lists roughly 50,000 distinct CDR3 sequences; approximately 13% were seen once. The sample consisted of PBMCs spiked with cells of the T cell clone KT2. The receptor set was obtained from a human donor.

This chain connects TRBV7-9 to TRBJ1-6; no firm D call. Germline CDR1 is SEHNR and CDR2 is FQNEAQ (reference sequence). With 7 bases removed from V and 5 bases from J, the gap between germline ends came to 12 bases. The CDR3 extends over 14 amino acids. CDR3 in amino acids: CASIPDGDNSPLHF. CDR3 sequence (DNA): TGTGCCAGCATCCCCGACGGTGATAATTCACCCCTCCACTTT.

This clonotype was picked up a small number of times. V gene TRBV11-3 combines with J gene TRBJ2-1; D is ambiguous. The CDR3 loop spans 16 amino acids. Trimming took off 5 bases at V and 4 bases at J, with 18 bases between the two ends. Germline loops: CDR1 SGHNT, CDR2 YENEEA. The CDR3 DNA is TGTGCCAGCAGCCCGAGTTGGGGTCAAACATACAATGAGCAGTTCTTC. Protein product: CASSPSWGQTYNEQFF.

A few counts support this clonotype. The J gene is TRBJ2-5, the V gene TRBV29-1, with TRBD2 matching over 13 bases. CDR3 size: 13 residues. V gave up 6 bases and J gave up 8 bases; unmatched junction bases: 6. Germline-derived CDR1 and CDR2 are SQVTM and ANQGSEA. CDR3 in amino acids: CSVPGLAGSTQYF. The CDR3 nucleotides are TGCAGCGTCCCGGGACTAGCGGGATCTACCCAGTACTTC.

In the case of this clonotype: A much larger clone lies one base from this, so it may be a read error. The gene calls are TRBV3-1 and TRBJ2-7; TRBD1 might be the D (5 bases). This CDR3 is built from 14 residues. The germline V gene has CDR1 LGHDT and CDR2 YNNKEL (reference sequence). The germline V and J ends were trimmed by 4 bases and 9 bases, with 19 bases remaining between them. The CDR3 DNA sequence: TGTGCCAGCAGCCCGATAGGGGCGTCGGGCCGGCAGTACTTC. This sequence encodes CASSPIGASGRQYF.